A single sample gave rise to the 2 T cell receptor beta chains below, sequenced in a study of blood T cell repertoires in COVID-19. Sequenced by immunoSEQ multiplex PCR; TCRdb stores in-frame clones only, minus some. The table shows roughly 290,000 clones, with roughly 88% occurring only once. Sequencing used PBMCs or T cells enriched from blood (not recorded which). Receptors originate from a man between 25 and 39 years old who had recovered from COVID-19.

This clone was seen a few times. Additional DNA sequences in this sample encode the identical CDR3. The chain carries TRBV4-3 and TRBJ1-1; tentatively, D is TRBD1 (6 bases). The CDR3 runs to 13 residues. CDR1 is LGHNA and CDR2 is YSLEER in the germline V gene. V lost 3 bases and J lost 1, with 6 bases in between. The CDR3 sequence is CASSQTGNTEAFF. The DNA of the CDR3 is TGCGCCAGCAGCCAGACAGGGAACACTGAAGCTTTCTTT.

The chain's CDR3 is CASSLAGISGNTIYF. The CDR3 coding sequence is TGTGCCAGCAGCTTAGCAGGGATCTCTGGAAACACCATATATTTT. V is TRBV11-2 and J is TRBJ1-3; D perhaps matches TRBD1 (5 bases). This CDR3 region has 15 residues. The V gene lost 1 base and the J gene lost 0 bases, with 7 bases spanning the gap. The germline V gene has CDR1 SGHAT and CDR2 FQNNGV.